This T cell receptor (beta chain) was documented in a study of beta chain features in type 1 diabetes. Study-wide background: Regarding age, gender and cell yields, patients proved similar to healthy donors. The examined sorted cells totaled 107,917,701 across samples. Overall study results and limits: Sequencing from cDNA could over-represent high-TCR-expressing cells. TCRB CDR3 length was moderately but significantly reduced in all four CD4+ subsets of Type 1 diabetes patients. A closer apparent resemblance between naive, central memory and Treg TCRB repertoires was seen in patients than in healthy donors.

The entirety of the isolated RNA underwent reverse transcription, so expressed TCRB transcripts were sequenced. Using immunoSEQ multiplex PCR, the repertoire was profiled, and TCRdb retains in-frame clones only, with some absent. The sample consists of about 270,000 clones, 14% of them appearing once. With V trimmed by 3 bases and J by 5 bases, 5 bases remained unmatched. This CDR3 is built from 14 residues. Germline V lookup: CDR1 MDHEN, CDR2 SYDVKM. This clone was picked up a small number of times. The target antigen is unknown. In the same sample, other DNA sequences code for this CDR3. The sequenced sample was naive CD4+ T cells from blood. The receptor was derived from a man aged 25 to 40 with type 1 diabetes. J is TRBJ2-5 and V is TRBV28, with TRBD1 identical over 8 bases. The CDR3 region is CASSLQGARETQYF. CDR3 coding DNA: TGTGCCAGCAGTTTGCAGGGGGCTCGGGAGACCCAGTACTTC.